The present T cell receptor beta chain was sequenced within a study of technical replicates of blood from a handful of donors (dated by TCRdb to 2016 to 2017). Trimming accounts for 4 bases at V and 4 bases at J, while the number of junction bases matched to no gene is 2. The germline V gene sets CDR1 to MNHEY and CDR2 to SVGAGI. The CDR3 runs 14 amino acids, cysteine and phenylalanine included. The DNA shown is the 42-base CDR3, in frame from base 1. Receptor amplification or capture employed the immunoSEQ multiplex PCR assay. TCRdb stores this immuneACCESS table with in-frame sequences only. Part of the clones is absent; in the studies checked, under half of the shortfall reflects unresolved V genes, and no reason is known for the rest. The table for this sample lists around 93,000 clones; approximately 95% of them were counted only once. The ten largest account for approximately 0.35% of the sample.

About this clone itself: Its antigen remains undetermined. No base quality values were provided; no much bigger clone lies one nucleotide off.

This receptor was obtained from a human donor in good health. The V gene is TRBV6-5 and the J gene is TRBJ2-7, with TRBD2 matching 12 junction bases. Sequencing was performed on T cells isolated from PBMCs. CDR3 protein: CASSFGLAGYEQYF. The DNA is TGTGCCAGCAGTTTTGGACTAGCGGGGTACGAGCAGTACTTC.